Sequencing of this T cell receptor beta chain was carried out in a study of CD8 T cells in Susac syndrome (dated by TCRdb to 2018 to 2020). Background on the whole study: Repertoire sequencing was used to test whether CD8+ T cell activation and differentiation in Susac syndrome was antigen driven. Clonality of the CD8+ T cell repertoire was compared between roughly twelve healthy donors, about 14 Susac syndrome patients and about 15 multiple sclerosis patients. Overall study outcomes, separate from this receptor: The study acknowledged that relatively few individuals were included in the TCR sequencing and HLA analysis.

Trimming takes 4 bases from V and 3 bases from J, and the germline ends sit 16 bases apart. The CDR3, cysteine through phenylalanine, is 17 amino acids long. Only the CDR3 DNA stays, 51 bases, in frame from base 1. The germline V gene provides CDR1 SGHTA and CDR2 FQGNSA. RNA was extracted using the RNeasy kit, and 0.5 to 1 microgram was reverse transcribed with random hexamers. TCR beta CDR3 regions were amplified with the immunoSEQ multiplex PCR assay covering 54 Vbeta and 13 Jbeta segments. PCR amplification bias was corrected using a synthetic template baseline for primer optimization and computational correction. The study's processing was this. Only productive sequences were kept, with reads annotated to V, D and J genes according to IMGT and analyzed in immunoSEQ Analyzer. To calculate clonality, Shannon entropy was normalized by log2 of the number of productive unique sequences and then subtracted from one. For each patient and control, public and private clones were evaluated among the 100 most prevalent clones. Clones were defined as Susac-specific when absent from the healthy and MS cohorts, from fewer than 1,200 published viral clones and from other ImmuneACCESS disease sequences. The public sequencing data were trimmed at Q25 with fastp and processed into clonotypes with MiXCR by TCRdb, which kept only in-frame beta chains. When rows share a CDR3 protein, they turn into one entry using the most common DNA and genes. The V and J calls and clone size are TCRdb's, not the authors'. This sample lists approximately 120,000 distinct CDR3 sequences; 80% to 95% were detected once. The ten top clones hold roughly 0.3% of the sample.

Peripheral blood CD8+ and CD4+ T cells from healthy donors, Susac syndrome patients and multiple sclerosis patients were profiled by high-throughput TCR beta sequencing. The multiple sclerosis controls were treatment-naive patients whose relapsing-remitting disease, either stable or active, fulfilled the revised McDonald criteria. CD8+ TEMRA cells were enriched by FACS, while bulk CD8+ and CD4+ T cells were purified by magnetic negative isolation. Blood was collected in EDTA tubes and processed within 24 hours, with PBMCs isolated through density gradient centrifugation. PBMCs intended for TCR sequencing were cryopreserved in liquid nitrogen and were subsequently thawed in a 37 degrees C water bath. Purity of sorted or isolated CD4+, CD8+ and CD8+ TEMRA cells was at least 90%. Comment on this clonotype: Its antigen is still unknown. It has no much larger one-base neighbor in the sample; base qualities were not kept.

This sequence was found in a human donor with multiple sclerosis. The sequencing input was CD8+ T cells from PBMCs. The sequence links TRBV7-2 to TRBJ1-6, with the D gene call left open. The CDR3 reads CASSSESALNYNSPLHF. At the DNA level, the sequence is TGTGCCAGCAGCTCGGAATCGGCGTTAAACTATAATTCACCCCTCCACTTT.